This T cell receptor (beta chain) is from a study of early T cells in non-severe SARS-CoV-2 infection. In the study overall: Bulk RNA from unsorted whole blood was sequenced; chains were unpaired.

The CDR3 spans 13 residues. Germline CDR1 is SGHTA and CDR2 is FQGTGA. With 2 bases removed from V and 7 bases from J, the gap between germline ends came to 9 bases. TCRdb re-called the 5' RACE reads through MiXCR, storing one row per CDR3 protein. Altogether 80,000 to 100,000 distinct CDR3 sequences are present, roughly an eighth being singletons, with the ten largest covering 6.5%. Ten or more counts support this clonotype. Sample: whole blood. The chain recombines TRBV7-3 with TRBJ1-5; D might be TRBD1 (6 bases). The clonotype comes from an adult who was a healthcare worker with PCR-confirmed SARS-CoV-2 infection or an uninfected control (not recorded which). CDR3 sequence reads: CASSLEGGQPQHF. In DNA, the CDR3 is TGTGCCAGCAGCTTAGAGGGGGGGCAGCCCCAGCATTTT.